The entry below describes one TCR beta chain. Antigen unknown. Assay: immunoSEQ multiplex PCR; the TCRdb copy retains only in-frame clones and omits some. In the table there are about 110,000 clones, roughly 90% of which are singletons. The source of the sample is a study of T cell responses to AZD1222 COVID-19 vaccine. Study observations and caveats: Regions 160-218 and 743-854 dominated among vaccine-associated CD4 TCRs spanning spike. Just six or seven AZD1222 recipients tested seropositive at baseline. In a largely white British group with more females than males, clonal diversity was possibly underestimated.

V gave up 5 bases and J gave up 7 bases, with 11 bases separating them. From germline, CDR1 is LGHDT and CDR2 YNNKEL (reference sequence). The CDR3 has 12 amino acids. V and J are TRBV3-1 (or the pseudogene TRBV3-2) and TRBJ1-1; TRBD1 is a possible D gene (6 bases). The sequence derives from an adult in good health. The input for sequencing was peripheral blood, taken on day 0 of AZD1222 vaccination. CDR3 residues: CASSKRGIEAFF. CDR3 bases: TGTGCCAGCAGCAAAAGGGGGATTGAAGCTTTCTTT.